This T cell receptor (beta chain) was identified in a study of blood T cell repertoires in COVID-19. Only in-frame clones appear in the TCRdb table, and some are missing; sequencing was by immunoSEQ multiplex PCR. The table lists some 400,000 clones, 80% to 90% of them singletons. Trimming stripped 2 bases from V and 2 bases from J, with 13 bases between. The germline CDR1 and CDR2 sequences are ENHRY and SYGVKD. This CDR3 is 16 amino acids long. Sample: PBMCs or T cells enriched from blood (not recorded which). The clonotype comes from a young man who had recovered from COVID-19. This chain joins TRBV10-3 and TRBJ1-3, with D tentatively TRBD1 (6 bases). CDR3 sequence: CAISEASTGAGNTIYF. The CDR3 DNA sequence: TGTGCCATCAGTGAGGCCTCGACAGGTGCTGGAAACACCATATATTTT.